This is a list of T cell receptor beta chains from one sample in a study of T cells in Graves' hyperthyroidism and ophthalmopathy. One entry per CDR3 protein results from TCRdb running MiXCR on the multiplex PCR reads. The sample shows some 360,000 distinct CDR3 sequences, about 15% of them seen only once. Sequencing was done on a sample of blood. Receptors were obtained from a woman aged 55-70 years with Graves' hyperthyroidism. The CDR3 runs from the conserved cysteine through the conserved F or W. A D gene is named only where the DNA matches it firmly. Not all rows give a size; the values are once, few, many and, for expanded clones, a class.

many	TRBV5-4	TRBJ2-1	NA	14	CASSTTGTVNEQFF	TGTGCCAGCAGCACCACCGGGACTGTCAATGAGCAGTTCTTC
many	TRBV11-2	TRBJ2-2	NA	14	CASNPFTGTGELFF	TGTGCCAGCAACCCCTTTACTGGCACCGGGGAGCTGTTTTTT
NA	TRBV19	TRBJ1-5	TRBD1	14	CASAGTGGNQPQHF	TGTGCCAGTGCCGGGACAGGGGGGAATCAGCCCCAGCATTTT
many	TRBV28	TRBJ2-7	TRBD2	14	CASSLAGRSYEQYF	TGTGCCAGCAGTCTAGCGGGAAGAAGCTACGAGCAGTACTTC
NA	TRBV3-1	TRBJ2-3	TRBD2	20	CASSQDRTSARAIQTDTQYF	TGTGCCAGCAGCCAAGATAGAACTAGCGCGAGGGCCATACAAACAGATACGCAGTATTTT
few	TRBV6-5	TRBJ2-7	TRBD2	16	CASSYSGAGAGYEQYF	TGTGCCAGCAGTTACTCGGGCGCGGGAGCAGGTTACGAGCAGTACTTC
few	TRBV6-1	TRBJ1-2	TRBD1	17	CASSRAAGTGGLYGYTF	TGTGCCAGCAGTAGAGCTGCCGGGACAGGGGGCTTGTATGGCTACACCTTC
many	TRBV3-1	TRBJ1-1	NA	12	CASSHRGFEAFF	TGTGCCAGCAGCCACAGGGGATTTGAAGCTTTCTTT
few	TRBV4-1	TRBJ2-2	NA	15	CASTSGQDNTGELFF	TGCGCCAGCACCTCGGGGCAGGACAACACCGGGGAGCTGTTTTTT
few	TRBV13	TRBJ1-1	NA	15	CASSLGYEVNTEAFF	TGTGCCAGCAGCTTAGGATACGAGGTGAACACTGAAGCTTTCTTT
many	TRBV7-3	TRBJ2-7	NA	15	CASSLGGGTTYEQYF	TGTGCCAGCAGCTTGGGGGGCGGGACGACCTACGAGCAGTACTTC
many	TRBV28	TRBJ2-7	NA	14	CASSTGTFSYEQYF	TGTGCCAGCAGTACCGGGACTTTCTCCTACGAGCAGTACTTC
many	TRBV7-9	TRBJ2-6	NA	15	CASSPAGAGANVLTF	TGTGCCAGCAGCCCGGCCGGGGCTGGGGCCAACGTCCTGACTTTC
many	TRBV18	TRBJ1-5	TRBD1	14	CASSPGTGDQPQHF	TGTGCCAGCTCACCGGGGACAGGGGACCAGCCCCAGCATTTT
many	TRBV20-1	TRBJ2-5	NA	12	CSATGDLETQYF	TGCAGTGCTACGGGAGATCTAGAGACCCAGTACTTC
many	TRBV7-9	TRBJ2-3	TRBD1	16	CASSLAWTGGSDTQYF	TGTGCCAGCAGCTTAGCGTGGACAGGGGGTTCGGATACGCAGTATTTT
NA	TRBV7-2	TRBJ2-7	NA	16	CASSLVPSQGALGQYF	TGTGCCAGCAGCTTAGTGCCTAGCCAAGGGGCCTTGGGGCAGTACTTC
NA	TRBV2	TRBJ2-5	NA	14	CASSSQGGRETQYF	TGTGCCAGCAGCTCCCAGGGGGGCCGGGAGACCCAGTACTTC
many	TRBV11-2	TRBJ2-4	TRBD1	13	CASSQDRGDIQYF	TGTGCCAGCAGCCAGGACAGGGGTGACATTCAGTACTTC
NA	TRBV18	TRBJ2-7	NA	14	CASSGTGGTYEQYF	TGTGCCAGCTCGGGGACTGGCGGGACCTACGAGCAGTACTTC
many	TRBV2	TRBJ1-1	NA	12	CASSARWAEAFF	TGTGCCAGCAGTGCGCGATGGGCTGAAGCTTTCTTT
many	TRBV2	TRBJ1-5	NA	15	CASIRDGNSNQPQHF	TGTGCCAGCATCAGGGACGGCAATAGCAATCAGCCCCAGCATTTT
many	TRBV7-2	TRBJ2-1	NA	16	CASSFTGTEFYNEQFF	TGTGCCAGCAGCTTTACCGGGACTGAATTCTACAATGAGCAGTTCTTC
many	TRBV30	TRBJ2-1	NA	13	CAWSVRVATEQFF	TGTGCCTGGAGTGTACGAGTGGCGACCGAGCAGTTCTTC
NA	TRBV24-1	TRBJ1-6	NA	14	CATSNGRPDSPLHF	TGTGCCACCAGTAACGGCAGGCCCGACTCACCCCTCCACTTT
few	TRBV2	TRBJ2-3	TRBD2	14	CASSELLAGDTQYF	TGTGCCAGCAGTGAGCTACTAGCGGGAGATACGCAGTATTTT
many	TRBV6-5	TRBJ2-1	NA	14	CASSYSRGYNEQFF	TGTGCCAGCAGTTACTCGCGGGGCTACAATGAGCAGTTCTTC
many	TRBV5-1	TRBJ2-7	TRBD2	17	CASSLVGLAGSSYEQYF	TGCGCCAGCAGCTTGGTCGGCCTAGCGGGAAGCTCCTACGAGCAGTACTTC
NA	TRBV5-1	TRBJ2-3	TRBD1	13	CASSKTGSDTQYF	TGCGCCAGCAGCAAGACAGGGTCAGATACGCAGTATTTT
many	TRBV27	TRBJ2-1	TRBD1	16	CASSLDRGNGYNEQFF	TGTGCCAGCAGTTTAGACAGGGGGAACGGGTACAATGAGCAGTTCTTC
NA	TRBV29-1	TRBJ2-1	TRBD1	16	CSVGGAGGRSGNEQFF	TGCAGCGTTGGGGGGGCAGGGGGCCGGTCGGGGAATGAGCAGTTCTTC
many	TRBV18	TRBJ1-5	NA	13	CASSPYSNQPQHF	TGTGCCAGCTCTCCCTATAGCAATCAGCCCCAGCATTTT
many	TRBV20-1	TRBJ1-1	NA	14	CSARPGHQNTEAFF	TGCAGTGCTAGACCGGGACATCAGAACACTGAAGCTTTCTTT
many	TRBV7-9	TRBJ2-7	TRBD2	14	CASSSGTSSYEQYF	TGTGCCAGCAGCTCTGGGACTAGCTCCTACGAGCAGTACTTC
NA	TRBV20-1	TRBJ1-4	TRBD1	14	CSADKTGTNEKLFF	TGCAGTGCAGATAAGACAGGGACTAATGAAAAACTGTTTTTT
few	TRBV19	TRBJ1-5	NA	14	CASNIGQTNQPQHF	TGTGCCAGTAACATCGGACAGACCAATCAGCCCCAGCATTTT
many	TRBV30	TRBJ1-1	TRBD1	14	CAWRLPGQGLEAFF	TGTGCCTGGAGATTACCGGGACAGGGACTTGAAGCTTTCTTT
NA	TRBV7-3	TRBJ2-1	TRBD2	19	CASSLVSSGRYRSYNEQFF	TGTGCCAGCAGCTTAGTCTCTAGCGGGAGGTACCGCTCCTACAATGAGCAGTTCTTC
many	TRBV28	TRBJ2-7	TRBD1	15	CASSSPGTGVYEQYF	TGTGCCAGCAGTTCCCCCGGGACAGGGGTCTACGAGCAGTACTTC
many	TRBV11-3	TRBJ2-2	NA	15	CASSLDRLDTGELFF	TGTGCCAGCAGCTTGGACCGGTTGGACACCGGGGAGCTGTTTTTT
many	TRBV28	TRBJ2-1	TRBD1	20	CASTVGLDRMKSSWANEQFF	TGTGCCAGCACCGTGGGGCTGGACAGGATGAAATCGTCTTGGGCCAATGAGCAGTTCTTC
many	TRBV11-2	TRBJ2-1	NA	16	CASSPPGLIGYNEQFF	TGTGCCAGCAGCCCCCCAGGACTTATAGGCTACAATGAGCAGTTCTTC
few	TRBV19	TRBJ1-1	NA	12	CASSLTGFEAFF	TGTGCCAGTAGTTTAACAGGGTTTGAAGCTTTCTTT
many	TRBV28	TRBJ1-5	TRBD1	16	CASSLRDRAYYQPQHF	TGTGCCAGCAGTTTACGGGACAGGGCCTATTATCAGCCCCAGCATTTT
many	TRBV20-1	TRBJ2-5	TRBD1	14	CSARATGAGETQYF	TGCAGTGCTAGGGCAACAGGGGCTGGGGAGACCCAGTACTTC